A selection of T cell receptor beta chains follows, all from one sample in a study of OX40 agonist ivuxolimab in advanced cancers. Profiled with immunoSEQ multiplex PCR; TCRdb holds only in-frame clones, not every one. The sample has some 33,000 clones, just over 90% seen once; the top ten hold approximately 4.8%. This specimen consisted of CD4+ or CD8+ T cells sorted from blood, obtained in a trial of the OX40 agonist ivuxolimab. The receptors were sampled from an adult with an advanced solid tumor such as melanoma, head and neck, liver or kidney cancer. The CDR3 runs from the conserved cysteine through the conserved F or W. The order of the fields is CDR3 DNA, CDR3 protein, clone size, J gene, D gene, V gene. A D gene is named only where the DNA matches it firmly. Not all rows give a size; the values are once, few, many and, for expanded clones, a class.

CDR3 DNA: TGTGCCAGTAGTGGAGGGACTAGCGGATTCCCATACAATGAGCAGTTCTTC; CDR3 protein: CASSGGTSGFPYNEQFF; clone size: .; J gene: TRBJ2-1; D gene: TRBD2; V gene: TRBV19
CDR3 DNA: TGTGCCACCACAACTGAAACAGGGGTCCGGTATGGCTACACCTTC; CDR3 protein: CATTTETGVRYGYTF; clone size: .; J gene: TRBJ1-2; D gene: TRBD1; V gene: TRBV19
CDR3 DNA: TGTGCCAGCAGCGTAGTAGGGACTACCCGAGAGACCCAGTACTTC; CDR3 protein: CASSVVGTTRETQYF; clone size: .; J gene: TRBJ2-5; D gene: TRBD2; V gene: TRBV9
CDR3 DNA: TGTGCCAGCAGCCATGGGAGGAGCGGCACAGATACGCAGTATTTT; CDR3 protein: CASSHGRSGTDTQYF; clone size: .; J gene: TRBJ2-3; D gene: .; V gene: TRBV14
CDR3 DNA: TGTGCCAGCAGATCATCAGGTTTGAACACCGGGGAGCTGTTTTTT; CDR3 protein: CASRSSGLNTGELFF; clone size: .; J gene: TRBJ2-2; D gene: .; V gene: TRBV6-4
CDR3 DNA: TGTGCCAGCAGCTTCCAGGGAACTAATGAAAAACTGTTTTTT; CDR3 protein: CASSFQGTNEKLFF; clone size: .; J gene: TRBJ1-4; D gene: .; V gene: TRBV11-2
CDR3 DNA: TGTGCCACCAGCGGCACTCTTCGCTGGAGTTATGGAAACACCATATATTTT; CDR3 protein: CATSGTLRWSYGNTIYF; clone size: once; J gene: TRBJ1-3; D gene: .; V gene: TRBV15
CDR3 DNA: TGTGCCAGCAGGGGGAACAGAGCAACTAATGAAAAACTGTTTTTT; CDR3 protein: CASRGNRATNEKLFF; clone size: .; J gene: TRBJ1-4; D gene: .; V gene: TRBV2
CDR3 DNA: TGCGCCACTATGAGAGCCTATGGCTACACCTTC; CDR3 protein: CATMRAYGYTF; clone size: .; J gene: TRBJ1-2; D gene: .; V gene: TRBV10-2
CDR3 DNA: TGTGCCAGCAGTGGAGTGGGACAGGGGGCAACTGAAGCTTTCTTT; CDR3 protein: CASSGVGQGATEAFF; clone size: .; J gene: TRBJ1-1; D gene: TRBD1; V gene: TRBV2
CDR3 DNA: TGTGCCTCCTCCCCCCCCGGGCCGGGATACAATGAGCAGTTCTTC; CDR3 protein: CASSPPGPGYNEQFF; clone size: once; J gene: TRBJ2-1; D gene: .; V gene: TRBV19
CDR3 DNA: TGTGCCAGCAGTTTTTCTAGCGGGAGTTCCTACAATGAGCAGTTCTTC; CDR3 protein: CASSFSSGSSYNEQFF; clone size: .; J gene: TRBJ2-1; D gene: TRBD2; V gene: TRBV27
CDR3 DNA: TGTGCCAGCAGCGTAGCGGGACTAGCGGGAGGGACCATCTACAATGAGCAGTTCTTC; CDR3 protein: CASSVAGLAGGTIYNEQFF; clone size: .; J gene: TRBJ2-1; D gene: TRBD2; V gene: TRBV9
CDR3 DNA: TGCGCCAGCAGCCGAACAGCGGGAGCGGTTAGCACAGATACGCAGTATTTT; CDR3 protein: CASSRTAGAVSTDTQYF; clone size: .; J gene: TRBJ2-3; D gene: TRBD2; V gene: TRBV4-3
CDR3 DNA: TGTGCCAGCAAAGAGAATTTGAACACTGAAGCTTTCTTT; CDR3 protein: CASKENLNTEAFF; clone size: .; J gene: TRBJ1-1; D gene: .; V gene: TRBV13
CDR3 DNA: TGTGCCAGTAGGGGTAGCGGGAGGGAAAGCTCCTACAATGAGCAGTTCTTC; CDR3 protein: CASRGSGRESSYNEQFF; clone size: .; J gene: TRBJ2-1; D gene: TRBD2; V gene: TRBV19
CDR3 DNA: TGTGCCAGCAGGAATGACCCTGCGGGCAGGGCCTACGAGCAGTACTTC; CDR3 protein: CASRNDPAGRAYEQYF; clone size: once; J gene: TRBJ2-7; D gene: .; V gene: TRBV2
CDR3 DNA: TGTGCCAGCAGCTTAGTCGGTGGGGGCAGAGTGGAGACCGGGGAGCTGTTTTTT; CDR3 protein: CASSLVGGGRVETGELFF; clone size: few; J gene: TRBJ2-2; D gene: .; V gene: TRBV7-9
CDR3 DNA: TGTGCCAGCAGCTTACTAGCGGGCGTCTCCTACGAGCAGTACTTC; CDR3 protein: CASSLLAGVSYEQYF; clone size: .; J gene: TRBJ2-7; D gene: TRBD2; V gene: TRBV7-2
CDR3 DNA: TGTGCCAGCAGTTTCCAGAACTACAGGGGTTACAATGAGCAGTTCTTC; CDR3 protein: CASSFQNYRGYNEQFF; clone size: .; J gene: TRBJ2-1; D gene: TRBD1; V gene: TRBV28
CDR3 DNA: TGTGCCAGCAGAGCTAGCGGGGACTACAATGAGCAGTTCTTC; CDR3 protein: CASRASGDYNEQFF; clone size: .; J gene: TRBJ2-1; D gene: TRBD2; V gene: TRBV9
CDR3 DNA: TGCGCCAGCAGCCAAGATGTCTGGGGGATAACCGGGGAGCTGTTTTTT; CDR3 protein: CASSQDVWGITGELFF; clone size: .; J gene: TRBJ2-2; D gene: .; V gene: TRBV4-3
CDR3 DNA: TGTGCCAGCAGTTATGACAGGGCCAACAAACTGTTTTTT; CDR3 protein: CASSYDRANKLFF; clone size: once; J gene: TRBJ1-4; D gene: TRBD1; V gene: TRBV28
CDR3 DNA: TGTGCCAGCACTCTGCGGGCTTTTGAGGGGGAAATAGATGAAAAACTGTTTTTT; CDR3 protein: CASTLRAFEGEIDEKLFF; clone size: .; J gene: TRBJ1-4; D gene: .; V gene: TRBV2
CDR3 DNA: TGTGCCAGCAGTGAAGAGGGACGATACAGGGATCCTTCGGTAGAGACCCAGTACTTC; CDR3 protein: CASSEEGRYRDPSVETQYF; clone size: .; J gene: TRBJ2-5; D gene: .; V gene: TRBV2
CDR3 DNA: TGCGCCAGCAGCCTTATTTCCCGGGACAGGCTACGTGAAAAACTGTTTTTT; CDR3 protein: CASSLISRDRLREKLFF; clone size: .; J gene: TRBJ1-4; D gene: TRBD1; V gene: TRBV4-1
CDR3 DNA: TGTGCCAGCAGCTTAGGGACAGGGGGGTCGGGCACTGAAGCTTTCTTT; CDR3 protein: CASSLGTGGSGTEAFF; clone size: .; J gene: TRBJ1-1; D gene: TRBD1; V gene: TRBV7-9
CDR3 DNA: TGTGCCAGCAGTCCGGGACCGACAGATACGCAGTATTTT; CDR3 protein: CASSPGPTDTQYF; clone size: .; J gene: TRBJ2-3; D gene: .; V gene: TRBV13
CDR3 DNA: TGTGCCAGCAGCCAGGCGGTCTCCACCTACAATGAGCAGTTCTTC; CDR3 protein: CASSQAVSTYNEQFF; clone size: .; J gene: TRBJ2-1; D gene: .; V gene: TRBV14